This T cell receptor (beta chain) was sequenced for a study of T cell responses to AZD1222 COVID-19 vaccine. The CDR3 is 15 amino acids. The repertoire was sequenced with immunoSEQ multiplex PCR; TCRdb's copy has only in-frame clones and lacks some. The sample lists more than 110,000 clones, 80% to 90% occurring once. The receptor was isolated from an adult in good health. The sequenced sample was peripheral blood, obtained on day 0 of AZD1222 vaccination. The genes are TRBV21-1 and TRBJ1-1. TRBV21-1 is reported as a pseudogene. CDR3 loop: CATVRRGPMNTEAFF. Here the CDR3 DNA reads TGTGCCACCGTCCGGAGGGGACCCATGAACACTGAAGCTTTCTTT.